This T cell receptor beta chain was identified during a study of blood T cell repertoires in COVID-19 (dated by TCRdb to 2018 to 2021). General notes on the study: Samples from collaborators originated in the United States, Italy and Spain and spanned both the acute and convalescent phases of COVID-19. The prospective study material was composed of cDNA or gDNA derived from T cells, B-cell-depleted T cells, or PBMCs. Deeply sampled blood TCRbeta repertoires from subjects exposed to, actively infected with, or recovered from COVID-19 were included in the dataset. The repertoires were released in a freely available public database meant as a resource for research on the immune response to SARS-CoV-2. The samples were drawn from two sources: the first 160 participants of the ongoing ImmuneRACE study, and 950 to 1,500 subjects contributed by 6 global collaborators. A de-identified subject ID, COVID-19 status, age in years and sex were almost always included in the sample metadata. HLA class I and class II types, where available, came from metadata supplied by the sample provider rather than from assay-based typing.

On this clone itself: Its antigen is currently not known. No base quality information exists; no much larger clone differs at one position.

The immunoSEQ Assay, a bias-controlled multiplex PCR, was used to amplify TCRbeta CDR3 regions from genomic DNA. The authors' pipeline ran thus. Within the assay, amplification of reference gene primers was used to estimate how many nucleated cells each sample contained. Sequence reads were collapsed and filtered to measure the absolute abundance of every unique TCRbeta CDR3 rearrangement. For each sample, productive Simpson clonality was calculated by taking the square root of Simpson's diversity index across productive rearrangements. Not all clones reach the TCRdb copy of this immuneACCESS table, which keeps in-frame sequences only. Checked studies attribute under half of the gap to unresolved V genes and leave the rest unexplained. V and J calls and clone size are those listed in that table; D and trimming were worked out from the DNA. The sample table records roughly 100,000 clones; 76% of these occur just once. 6.2% of the sample comes from the top ten.

One collaborating source in Seattle enrolled patients while the patients were actively infected and followed the patients over time throughout the course of disease. Each collaborating institution followed its own protocols to collect whole blood in K2EDTA tubes. For TCRbeta analysis, collaborator samples were shipped as frozen whole blood, as isolated PBMCs, or as DNA extracted from either sample type. From the cysteine through the phenylalanine, the CDR3 covers 15 amino acids. Only the CDR3 portion is preserved as DNA: 45 bases, with reading frame beginning at the first base. V has 5 bases trimmed and J has 4 bases trimmed; junction bases matching no gene number 7. The germline V gene encodes CDR1 SGHRS and CDR2 YFSETQ. Summary of the overall study and its limitations: The amount of clinical and demographic metadata varied by source and participant and was provided uncurated.

The V gene is TRBV5-1 and the J gene is TRBJ2-1; the central 9 bases match TRBD2. This TCR came from a man older than 75 with COVID-19, enrolled during active disease. The source material was peripheral blood. The CDR3 in this case is CASSESSGAYNEQFF. The DNA is as follows: TGCGCCAGCAGTGAATCTAGCGGGGCGTACAATGAGCAGTTCTTC.